This T cell receptor beta chain was identified during a study of blood T cells in healthy people across ages. Study-wide points: The recorded TCR beta diversity per million T cells decreased in a roughly linear manner with age. Long-lived donors carried more naive CD4+ cells and greater diversity than aged donors. The lack of PBMC sorting stopped any conclusive naive versus antigen-experienced comparison.

Germline V gene lookup returns CDR1 SGHRS and CDR2 YFSETQ. Trimming pared 3 bases from V and 7 bases from J, leaving 13 bases between. The CDR3 sequence is 14 residues long. This clonotype is a singleton in its sample. Its antigen is currently unknown. A second roughly 6 to 12 cycle PCR used barcoded and J-beta primers. TCRdb re-called the 5' RACE reads through MiXCR, storing one row per CDR3 protein. The data contain more than 650,000 distinct CDR3 sequences, approximately 53% of them singletons. Peripheral blood was drawn, roughly 10 milliliters per donor. This chain uses TRBV5-1 with TRBJ2-2, with TRBD2 as a possible D gene (6 bases). This receptor was taken from an elderly man in good health. Sequencing was carried out using blood. The CDR3 protein is CASSSEGRGGELFF. The CDR3 region has the DNA TGCGCCAGCAGCTCGGAGGGCCGGGGCGGGGAGCTGTTTTTT. Full variable domain (missing parts from reference TRBV5-1 and TRBJ2-2): KAGVTQTPRYLIKTRGQQVTLSCSPISGHRSVSWYQQTPGQGLQFLFEYFSETQRNKGNFPGRFSGRQFSNSRSEMNVSTLELGDSALYLCASSSEGRGGELFFGEGSRLTVL.